This paragraph reports one T cell receptor (beta chain). Its antigen is currently unknown. This CDR3 contains 16 residues. Trimming took off 1 base at V and 0 bases at J, with 11 bases between the two ends. Germline V gene data show CDR1 as SGHNT and CDR2 as YENEEA. Produced via immunoSEQ multiplex PCR; TCRdb's table is partial and in-frame only. Among around 150,000 clones listed, under 95% were seen once. The sample is drawn from a study of T cell responses to AZD1222 COVID-19 vaccine. Study-wide results and limits: Unmutated variant regions reportedly attract nearly half of all spike-specific TCRs. Increases in Spike-specific TCR breadth and depth were seen after two AZD1222 doses. Donors were chiefly white British, with a greater number of females, and clonal diversity was perhaps underestimated.

Timing groups of about 4 and about 12 weeks for second doses were pooled. The clonotype originates from an adult who received the AZD1222 COVID-19 vaccine. This chain links TRBV11-3 with TRBJ2-3; weak D call: TRBD1 (6 bases). This sample comprised peripheral blood, obtained 28 days after the second AZD1222 dose. CDR3 sequence: CASSLVWQGSTDTQYF. The CDR3, as DNA: TGTGCCAGCAGCTTAGTGTGGCAGGGGAGCACAGATACGCAGTATTTT.